The 18 T cell receptor beta chains below were found in one sample sequenced in a study of memory CD8 T cells in hepatitis C reinfection. Sequencing used immunoSEQ multiplex PCR; TCRdb keeps in-frame clones, though not all of them. The table lists approximately 50,000 clones, about 90% of them singletons. Time point: pre-reinfection, 55 to 20 weeks before reinfection detection. No in vitro expansion preceded TCR sequencing of the sorted cells. Source material: naive CD8+ T cells sorted from blood. The receptors originated from a man between 18 and 29 years old with hepatitis C virus infection.

The chain recombines TRBV11-2 with TRBJ2-2; no definite D call. The CDR3 sequence is 14 residues long. Trimming cost V 1 base and J 0 bases, with 3 bases left between them. The germline gives CDR1 SGHAT, CDR2 FQNNGV. CDR3 sequence (DNA): TGTGCCAGCAGCTTAGCTGCGAACACCGGGGAGCTGTTTTTT. This codes for CASSLAANTGELFF.

The genes are TRBV27 and TRBJ2-2; 8 nucleotides line up with TRBD2. This CDR3 is 17 amino acids long. Per the germline V gene, CDR1 is MNHEY and CDR2 is SMNVEV (reference sequence). Trimming cost V 7 bases and J 1 base; bases outside gene matches: 11. The CDR3 bases are TGTGCCAGCATATTGACGGGGGGGCTGTTGAACACCGGGGAGCTGTTTTTT. Its protein is CASILTGGLLNTGELFF.

The chain employs TRBV7-9 and TRBJ2-5; 9 bases are a match to TRBD1. Germline V gene sequence: CDR1 SEHNR, CDR2 FQNEAQ (reference sequence). The CDR3 is 14 amino acids. Germline trimming cut 1 base from V and 3 bases from J; bases unmatched to any gene: 0. In DNA, the CDR3 is TGTGCCAGCAGCTTAGGGACAGGGGAAGAGACCCAGTACTTC. Translated, it gives CASSLGTGEETQYF.

The chain couples TRBV12-5 to TRBJ2-7, with a tentative D call TRBD1 (6 bases). The CDR3 is 13 amino acids. Germline-derived CDR1 and CDR2 are LGHNT and FRNRAP. V dropped 6 bases and J dropped 3 bases, with 12 bases sitting between them. CDR3 loop: CASGLNRDYEQYF. The CDR3 DNA sequence: TGTGCTAGTGGCTTAAACAGGGACTACGAGCAGTACTTC.

The gene calls are TRBV11-2 and TRBJ2-3; D may be TRBD2 (7 bases). The CDR3 runs 14 residues. Per the germline V gene, CDR1 is SGHAT and CDR2 is FQNNGV. V shed 5 bases and J shed 4 bases, with 13 bases lying between them. CDR3 loop: CASSGGGSPDTQYF. As DNA, the CDR3 is TGTGCCAGCAGCGGGGGCGGGAGCCCAGATACGCAGTATTTT.

This clone was found once. V usage is TRBV10-2 and J usage is TRBJ1-6; D possibly corresponds to TRBD1 (6 bases). From germline, CDR1 is WSHSY and CDR2 SAAADI. CDR3 size: 14 residues. Trimming removed 3 bases at V and 7 bases at J, with 10 bases between. CDR3 protein: CASSDQGYNSPLHF. The CDR3 bases are TGCGCCAGCAGTGATCAGGGGTACAATTCACCCCTCCACTTT.

The V and J genes are TRBV5-1 and TRBJ2-3, with 13 nucleotides matching TRBD2. The CDR3 runs to 16 residues. Germline V lookup: CDR1 SGHRS, CDR2 YFSETQ. Trimming cost V 0 bases and J 3 bases; bases outside gene matches: 1. The CDR3 DNA reads TGCGCCAGCAGCTTGGTACTAGCGGGAGGGACAGATACGCAGTATTTT. It is translated as CASSLVLAGGTDTQYF.

The V call is TRBV19, the J call TRBJ2-3, with D perhaps matching TRBD2 (7 bases). CDR1 and CDR2 from the germline V gene are LNHDA and SQIVND (reference sequence). The CDR3 is 15 amino acids. V shed 5 bases and J shed 4 bases, with 16 bases lying between them. The CDR3 region is CASSPGGGPADTQYF. CDR3 nucleotide sequence: TGTGCCAGTAGTCCTGGGGGGGGGCCCGCAGATACGCAGTATTTT.

With respect to this clone: A read error may account for a junction end that differs from germline. The chain couples TRBV10-1 to TRBJ2-3; the D gene is possibly TRBD1 (6 bases). Germline-derived CDR1 and CDR2 are WNHNN and SYGVQD (reference sequence). The CDR3 sequence is 16 residues long. The CDR3 DNA sequence: TGCGCCAGCAGTTCAACCGAGGTGTGGGACACAGATACGCAGTATTTC. Translation: CASSSTEVWDTDTQYF.

Of note for this clone: Different DNA sequences within this sample yield the same CDR3. The chain joins TRBV7-6 to TRBJ2-1, with 8 nucleotides matching TRBD2. This CDR3 is built from 16 residues. V trimming: 1 base; J trimming: 1 base; junction bases outside the gene matches: 3. Germline CDR1 is SGHVS and CDR2 is FNYEAQ. The CDR3 DNA follows: TGTGCCAGCAGCTTAGAGGCGGGGGGATCCTACAATGAGCAGTTCTTC. Protein sequence: CASSLEAGGSYNEQFF.

This sequence joins TRBV9 and TRBJ2-2; 11 bases agree with TRBD2. CDR1 and CDR2 (germline): SGDLS, YYNGEE. This CDR3 is built from 15 residues. V gave up 4 bases and J gave up 7 bases; unmatched junction bases: 6. CDR3 bases: TGTGCCAGCAGCTTTAGCGGGGGGGCTGTCGGGGAGCTGTTTTTT. Amino acid sequence: CASSFSGGAVGELFF.

This chain uses TRBV2 with TRBJ1-2; 8 nucleotides align to TRBD1. This CDR3 comprises 17 residues. With 3 bases clipped from V and 2 bases from J, the junction kept 11 bases outside the gene matches. From germline, CDR1 is SNHLY and CDR2 FYNNEI. The chain's CDR3 is CASSDTTGRGRNYGYTF. DNA for the CDR3: TGTGCCAGCAGTGACACGACGGGCAGGGGGCGGAACTATGGCTACACCTTC.

The rearrangement links TRBV5-8 to TRBJ2-3; possibly TRBD1 for D (5 bases). From germline, CDR1 is SGHTS and CDR2 YDEGEE. The CDR3 extends over 15 amino acids. Trimming removed 2 bases from V and 6 bases from J, with 16 bases in between. The CDR3 is CASSFGQSGSDTQYF. CDR3 coding DNA: TGTGCCAGCAGCTTCGGACAATCTGGCTCGGATACGCAGTATTTT.

Only one count was recorded for this clone. J is TRBJ2-1 and V is TRBV7-9; D may be TRBD1 (5 bases). With 4 bases removed from V and 8 bases from J, the gap between germline ends came to 12 bases. Germline-derived CDR1 and CDR2 are SEHNR and FQNEAQ (reference sequence). The CDR3 covers 13 residues. Here the CDR3 reads CASSSTERDEQFF. The CDR3 DNA reads as TGTGCCAGCAGCTCGACAGAAAGGGATGAGCAGTTCTTC. The full variable domain, its missing parts supplied by reference TRBV7-9 and TRBJ2-1, is DTGVSQNPRHKITKRGQNVTFRCDPISEHNRLYWYRQTLGQGPEFLTYFQNEAQLEKSRLLSDRFSAERPKGSFSTLEIQRTEQGDSAMYLCASSSTERDEQFFGPGTRLTVL.

The chain joins TRBV5-1 to TRBJ2-1, with 8 bases that match TRBD2. Germline V gives CDR1 SGHRS, CDR2 YFSETQ. The CDR3 has 15 residues. The ends lost 0 bases at V and 8 bases at J; junction bases unmatched: 7. CDR3 protein: CASSLVGAGGDEQFF. The CDR3 coding sequence is TGCGCCAGCAGCTTGGTTGGTGCGGGGGGCGATGAGCAGTTCTTC.

This chain joins TRBV4-1 and TRBJ2-3, with TRBD2 matching 13 bases. This CDR3 comprises 19 residues. The germline gives CDR1 MGHRA, CDR2 YSYEKL. V was pared by 1 base and J by 3 bases, with 10 bases of the junction left unmatched. This CDR3 reads CASSQVGLGGLAGTDTQYF. The DNA of the CDR3 is TGCGCCAGCAGCCAAGTCGGATTGGGGGGACTAGCGGGGACAGATACGCAGTATTTT.

The J gene is TRBJ2-3, the V gene TRBV5-1; no definite D call. Trimming left V 7 bases short and J 0 bases short, with 9 bases between. Germline assignment: CDR1 SGHRS and CDR2 YFSETQ. This CDR3 contains 13 residues. CDR3 loop: CASGLTSTDTQYF. CDR3 coding DNA: TGCGCCAGCGGGTTGACTAGCACAGATACGCAGTATTTT.

The V and J genes are TRBV5-1 and TRBJ2-1; 15 bases agree with TRBD2. Per germline, CDR1 SGHRS and CDR2 YFSETQ. CDR3 size: 16 residues. The ends lost 3 bases at V and 9 bases at J; junction bases unmatched: 7. This CDR3 is CASSSLGLAGGGEQFF. CDR3 bases: TGCGCCAGCAGCTCGTTGGGACTAGCGGGAGGTGGTGAGCAGTTCTTC.